Detailed here is one TCR beta chain. TCRdb re-analysed the RT-PCR reads in MiXCR, keeping a single row per CDR3 protein. Altogether about 700,000 distinct CDR3 sequences are present, 12% to 15% being singletons, with the ten largest covering 3% to 4.5%. The J segment lost 1 base and the V segment lost 7 bases, leaving 4 bases of the junction unmatched. CDR1 and CDR2 from the germline V gene are DFQATT and SNEGSKA (reference sequence). This CDR3 contains 13 residues. The clonotype comes from a female donor in good health, serving as a healthy control. Sequenced input: memory CD4+ T cells from blood. The rearrangement joins TRBV20-1 to TRBJ2-3; 8 bases are shared with TRBD2. CDR3 nucleotide sequence: TGCAGTGAAGAGGGACTAGGCACAGATACGCAGTATTTT. Its translation is CSEEGLGTDTQYF.